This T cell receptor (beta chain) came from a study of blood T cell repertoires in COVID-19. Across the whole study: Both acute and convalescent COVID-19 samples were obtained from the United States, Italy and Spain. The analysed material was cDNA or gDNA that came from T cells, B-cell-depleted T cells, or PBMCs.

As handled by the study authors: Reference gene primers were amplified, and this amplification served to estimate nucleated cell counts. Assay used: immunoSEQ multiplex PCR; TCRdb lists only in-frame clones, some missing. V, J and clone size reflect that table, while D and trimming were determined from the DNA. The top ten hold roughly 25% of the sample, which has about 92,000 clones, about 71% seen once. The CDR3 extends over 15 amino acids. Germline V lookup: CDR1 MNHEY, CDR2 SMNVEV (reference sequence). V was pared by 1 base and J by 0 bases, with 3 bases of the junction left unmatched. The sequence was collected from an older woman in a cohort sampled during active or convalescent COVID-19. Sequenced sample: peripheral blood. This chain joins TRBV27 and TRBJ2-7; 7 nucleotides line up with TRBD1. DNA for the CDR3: TGTGCCAGCAGTTTATTGGGACAGAGCTCCTACGAGCAGTACTTC. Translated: CASSLLGQSSYEQYF.